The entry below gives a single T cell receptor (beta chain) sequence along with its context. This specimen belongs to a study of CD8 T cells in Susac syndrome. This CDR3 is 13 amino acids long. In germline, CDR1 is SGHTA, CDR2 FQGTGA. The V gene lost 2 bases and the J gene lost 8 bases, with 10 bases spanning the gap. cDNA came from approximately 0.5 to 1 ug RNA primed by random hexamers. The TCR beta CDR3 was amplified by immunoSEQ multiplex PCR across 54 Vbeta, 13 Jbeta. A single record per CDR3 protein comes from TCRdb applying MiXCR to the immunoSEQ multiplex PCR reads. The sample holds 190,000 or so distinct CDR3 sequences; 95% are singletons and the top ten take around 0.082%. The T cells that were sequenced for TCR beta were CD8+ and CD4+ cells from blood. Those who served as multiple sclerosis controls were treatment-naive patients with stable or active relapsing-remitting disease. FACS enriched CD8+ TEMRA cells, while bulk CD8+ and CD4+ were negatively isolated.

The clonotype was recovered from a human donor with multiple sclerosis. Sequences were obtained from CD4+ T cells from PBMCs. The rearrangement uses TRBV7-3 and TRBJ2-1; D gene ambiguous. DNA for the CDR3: TGTGCCAGCAGCTTATCCGGCTGGGATGAGCAGTTCTTC. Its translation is CASSLSGWDEQFF.